The 31 T cell receptor beta chains below were found in one sample sequenced in a study of blood T cell repertoires in COVID-19. Here immunoSEQ multiplex PCR was the method, and the copy in TCRdb shows in-frame clones only, minus some. The profile covers around 130,000 clones, with around 82% appearing a single time and around 8% taken by the ten largest. What was sequenced was peripheral blood. These receptors were collected from a human donor in a cohort sampled during active COVID-19.

The rearrangement joins TRBV2 to TRBJ2-7; D remains ambiguous. Germline CDR1 is SNHLY and CDR2 is FYNNEI. The V and J ends lost 7 bases and 4 bases respectively, with 20 bases between them. The CDR3 covers 15 residues. CDR3 bases: TGTGCCAGCAATACCGCACAGAGTATGATATACGAGCAGTACTTC. The encoded protein is CASNTAQSMIYEQYF. Together with reference TRBV2 and TRBJ2-7, the CDR3 gives the full variable domain: EPEVTQTPSHQVTQMGQEVILRCVPISNHLYFYWYRQILGQKVEFLVSFYNNEISEKSEIFDDQFSVERPDGSNFTLKIRSTKLEDSAMYFCASNTAQSMIYEQYFGPGTRLTVT.

This chain connects TRBV11-1 to TRBJ1-5, with 8 nucleotides matching TRBD1. Germline CDR1 SGHAT, CDR2 FQDESV (reference sequence). The CDR3 is 16 amino acids. V gave up 5 bases and J gave up 2 bases; unmatched junction bases: 8. In nucleotides, the CDR3 is TGTGCCAGCAGCCCTGACAGGGGACGAGGCAATCAGCCCCAGCATTTT. This encodes CASSPDRGRGNQPQHF. Full variable domain (missing parts from reference TRBV11-1 and TRBJ1-5): EAEVAQSPRYKITEKSQAVAFWCDPISGHATLYWYRQILGQGPELLVQFQDESVVDDSQLPKDRFSAERLKGVDSTLKIQPAELGDSAMYLCASSPDRGRGNQPQHFGDGTRLSIL.

V is TRBV28 and J is TRBJ2-3; 8 bases align to TRBD1. With 6 bases clipped from V and 6 bases from J, the junction kept 8 bases outside the gene matches. The CDR3 has 14 residues. Germline V gene lookup returns CDR1 MDHEN and CDR2 SYDVKM. CDR3 nucleotide sequence: TGTGCCAGCAGGTTAAACAGGGGGTGGGATACGCAGTATTTT. It is translated as CASRLNRGWDTQYF.

The chain combines TRBV30 with TRBJ2-2, with D unresolved. The CDR3 runs 15 residues. Trimming stripped 3 bases from V and 1 base from J, with 12 bases between. Germline V gene lookup returns CDR1 GTSNPN and CDR2 SVGIG (reference sequence). The CDR3 nucleotides are TGTGCCTGGAGCGACACCGGTGGGAACACCGGGGAGCTGTTTTTT. Its protein is CAWSDTGGNTGELFF.

The table lists this clone with a count of one. The gene calls are TRBV2 and TRBJ2-3, with D tentatively TRBD1 (6 bases). The CDR3 contains 14 residues. Germline V CDR1 and CDR2: SNHLY, FYNNEI. The V gene lost 1 base and the J gene lost 5 bases, with 10 bases spanning the gap. The CDR3 reads CASSEGTVRDTQYF. The CDR3 DNA reads as TGTGCCAGCAGTGAAGGGACAGTCCGAGATACGCAGTATTTT. The variable domain in full, completed from reference TRBV2 and TRBJ2-3, reads EPEVTQTPSHQVTQMGQEVILRCVPISNHLYFYWYRQILGQKVEFLVSFYNNEISEKSEIFDDQFSVERPDGSNFTLKIRSTKLEDSAMYFCASSEGTVRDTQYFGPGTRLTVL.

The CDR3 DNA sequence: TGTGCCAGCAGTTTCACAGGGGACGAGCAGTACTTC. Translation: CASSFTGDEQYF. The gene calls are TRBV27 and TRBJ2-7, with 7 nucleotides matching TRBD1. V lost 3 bases and J lost 5; bases outside the gene matches: 1. This CDR3 has 12 residues. Germline CDR1 is MNHEY and CDR2 is SMNVEV (reference sequence).

This clone was found a few times. The chain is built from TRBV7-9 and TRBJ1-6; D is perhaps TRBD1 (5 bases). Germline CDR1 is SEHNR and CDR2 is FQNEAQ (reference sequence). The CDR3 is 14 amino acids. Trimming pared 3 bases from V and 5 bases from J, leaving 8 bases between. CDR3 sequence reads: CASSFLQDNSPLHF. In DNA, the CDR3 is TGTGCCAGCAGCTTCCTACAGGATAATTCACCCCTCCACTTT.

The rearrangement links TRBV2 to TRBJ2-3; 8 positions agree with TRBD1. The CDR3 length is 15 residues. V was pared by 7 bases and J by 2 bases, with 8 bases of the junction left unmatched. Germline V lookup: CDR1 SNHLY, CDR2 FYNNEI. The CDR3 region has the DNA TGTGCCAGCACACAGGGGGTCGACTACACAGATACGCAGTATTTT. This sequence encodes CASTQGVDYTDTQYF.

The chain uses TRBV7-2 and TRBJ2-5; tentative D call: TRBD2 (5 bases). The CDR3 extends over 11 amino acids. The V gene's germline CDR1 is SGHTA and CDR2 FQGNSA. V lost 7 bases and J lost 5, with 8 bases in between. The CDR3 loop is CASKLEETQYF. CDR3 DNA: TGTGCCAGCAAACTAGAGGAGACCCAGTACTTC.

V gene TRBV3-1 (or the pseudogene TRBV3-2) combines with J gene TRBJ1-2; tentatively, D is TRBD1 (5 bases). Germline-derived CDR1 and CDR2 are LGHDT and YNNKEL (reference sequence). The CDR3 runs to 12 residues. Between the trimmed V and J ends, which lost 1 base and 13 bases, there was a span of 13 bases. The CDR3 nucleotides read TGTGCCAGCAGCCAAGCCCTCAGGGCCCGCACCTTC. Translated, it gives CASSQALRARTF.

V and J are TRBV3-1 (or the pseudogene TRBV3-2) and TRBJ1-4; tentatively, D is TRBD1 (5 bases). The CDR3 length is 14 residues. Germline assignment: CDR1 LGHDT and CDR2 YNNKEL (reference sequence). The ends were cut back, 1 base at V and 8 bases at J, with 11 bases in the middle. The CDR3 loop is CASSQGFAGEKLFF. As DNA, the CDR3 is TGTGCCAGCAGCCAAGGGTTCGCAGGGGAAAAACTGTTTTTT.

V usage is TRBV11-2 and J usage is TRBJ2-2, with TRBD1 identical over 8 bases. V shed 3 bases and J 4 bases; nucleotides not matched to a gene: 7. The CDR3 extends over 16 amino acids. Looked up from germline, CDR1 is SGHAT and CDR2 is FQNNGV. CDR3 amino acids: CASSFRTGRGTGELFF. CDR3 sequence (DNA): TGTGCCAGCAGCTTCCGGACAGGGCGCGGCACCGGGGAGCTGTTTTTT.

The CDR3 DNA follows: TGTGCCAGCACCCTCCCGTCGGATACGCAGTATTTT. It specifies CASTLPSDTQYF. The rearrangement links TRBV5-8 to TRBJ2-3; D not resolved. V was cut by 6 bases and J by 6 bases, with 11 bases left in between. Germline lookup yields CDR1 SGHTS and CDR2 YDEGEE. The CDR3 length is 12 residues.

This clone has only a few counts. The CDR3 loop is CASSIPGQAGNQPQHF. The CDR3 DNA reads as TGTGCCAGTAGTATCCCGGGACAGGCTGGAAATCAGCCCCAGCATTTT. V is TRBV19 and J is TRBJ1-5; 8 nucleotides align to TRBD1. In germline, CDR1 is LNHDA, CDR2 SQIVND (reference sequence). V was pared by 3 bases and J by 4 bases, with 8 bases of the junction left unmatched. The CDR3 covers 16 residues.

The chain has TRBV18 and TRBJ1-1; 9 bases map to TRBD1. The germline gives CDR1 KGHSH, CDR2 LQKENI. The CDR3 sequence is 14 residues long. V trimming: 8 bases; J trimming: 1 base; junction bases outside the gene matches: 5. The CDR3 is CASADRGRNTEAFF. The CDR3, as DNA: TGTGCCAGCGCCGACAGGGGGAGGAACACTGAAGCTTTCTTT.

V usage is TRBV27 and J usage is TRBJ1-6; 10 nucleotides line up with TRBD1. The length of the CDR3 is 13 residues. V was clipped by 7 bases and J by 11 bases; unmatched bases: 5. Germline CDR1 reads MNHEY; CDR2 reads SMNVEV (reference sequence). The CDR3 nucleotides are TGTGCCAGCACTCAGGACAGGGGGGCACCCCTCCACTTT. This gives the protein CASTQDRGAPLHF.

This clone has just a few counts. This chain connects TRBV3-1 (or the pseudogene TRBV3-2) to TRBJ1-2; D perhaps matches TRBD1 (6 bases). CDR1 is LGHDT and CDR2 is YNNKEL in the germline V gene (reference sequence). The CDR3 loop spans 12 amino acids. Trimming stripped 0 bases from V and 11 bases from J, with 10 bases between. CDR3 DNA: TGTGCCAGCAGCCAAGATCACAGGGTATACACCTTC. Amino acids: CASSQDHRVYTF.

V and J are TRBV2 and TRBJ1-1; maybe TRBD1 (5 bases). The CDR3 has 14 amino acids. V was trimmed by 6 bases and J by 1 base, leaving 12 bases between them. CDR1 and CDR2 (germline): SNHLY, FYNNEI. The CDR3: CASRRQIGNTEAFF. The CDR3 bases are TGTGCCAGCAGACGACAGATAGGGAACACTGAAGCTTTCTTT.

The chain is built from TRBV6-6 and TRBJ1-5; TRBD1 matches 7 bases. The CDR3 sequence is 17 residues long. Germline V gene lookup returns CDR1 MNHNY and CDR2 SVGAGI (reference sequence). V was pared by 5 bases and J by 0 bases, with 10 bases of the junction left unmatched. In DNA, the CDR3 is TGTGCCAGCAGTCGCGTGATAGGGGGCATTAGCAATCAGCCCCAGCATTTT. It translates to CASSRVIGGISNQPQHF.

The CDR3 is CASSLVRLQGQYF. CDR3 coding DNA: TGTGCCAGCAGTTTAGTCCGACTCCAAGGGCAGTACTTC. V and J are TRBV12-3 or TRBV12-4 and TRBJ2-7; D unclear. The V end lost 1 base, the J end lost 9 bases, and 13 bases lay between the germline ends. The CDR3 is made up of 13 amino acids.

The rearrangement links TRBV5-4 to TRBJ2-5; 11 bases match TRBD2. The CDR3 contains 15 residues. Germline trimming cut 0 bases from V and 4 bases from J; bases unmatched to any gene: 2. Germline V lookup: CDR1 SGHNT, CDR2 YYREEE (reference sequence). The CDR3 nucleotides are TGTGCCAGCAGCTTGGTTAGCGGGGGGGCAGAGACCCAGTACTTC. Encoded protein: CASSLVSGGAETQYF.

The sample holds one count of this clone. This sequence joins TRBV11-2 and TRBJ1-1, with 8 bases matching TRBD1. The CDR3 length is 14 residues. Germline V lookup: CDR1 SGHAT, CDR2 FQNNGV. V dropped 8 bases and J dropped 5; count of bases not matched to a gene: 10. CDR3 amino acids: CASRYRGTATEAFF. The CDR3 nucleotides read TGTGCCAGCCGGTACAGGGGGACGGCGACTGAAGCTTTCTTT.

In its sample, this clone was seen once. CDR3 DNA: TGCGCCAGCAGCCCGGCAGGGTTCGAGCAGTTCTTC. Amino acids: CASSPAGFEQFF. The chain joins TRBV5-1 to TRBJ2-1; D is perhaps TRBD1 (5 bases). Trimming left V 4 bases short and J 10 bases short, with 12 bases between. There are 12 residues in the CDR3. Germline V gene sequence: CDR1 SGHRS, CDR2 YFSETQ.

The chain carries TRBV9 and TRBJ2-1; 9 bases align to TRBD2. CDR3 length equals 19 residues. V gave up 2 bases and J gave up 7 bases; unmatched junction bases: 19. CDR1 and CDR2 from the germline V gene are SGDLS and YYNGEE. CDR3: CASSVGSGETGTSLNEQFF. The CDR3, as DNA: TGTGCCAGCAGCGTCGGTAGTGGAGAGACCGGGACTAGCCTGAATGAGCAGTTCTTC. Complete variable domain (other parts from reference TRBV9 and TRBJ2-1): DSGVTQTPKHLITATGQRVTLRCSPRSGDLSVYWYQQSLDQGLQFLIQYYNGEERAKGNILERFSAQQFPDLHSELNLSSLELGDSALYFCASSVGSGETGTSLNEQFFGPGTRLTVL.

The chain carries TRBV3-1 (or the pseudogene TRBV3-2) and TRBJ2-5; 9 bases agree with TRBD1. V trimming: 4 bases; J trimming: 4 bases; junction bases outside the gene matches: 10. Germline-derived CDR1 and CDR2 are LGHDT and YNNKEL (reference sequence). This CDR3 has 16 residues. This chain's CDR3 is CASSLSGTGRRETQYF. The CDR3 DNA sequence: TGTGCCAGCAGCCTCTCCGGGACAGGGCGCAGAGAGACCCAGTACTTC.

The rearrangement joins TRBV6-1 to TRBJ2-5; 10 nucleotides align to TRBD2. Trimming cost V 3 bases and J 2 bases; bases outside gene matches: 6. CDR3 length: 16 residues. The germline V gene has CDR1 MNHNS and CDR2 SASEGT. CDR3: CASSDLAGVPQETQYF. The CDR3 region has the DNA TGTGCCAGCAGTGACCTAGCGGGGGTACCACAAGAGACCCAGTACTTC.

V and J are TRBV10-3 and TRBJ2-7; D is unresolved. The V end lost 3 bases, the J end lost 3 bases, and 9 bases lay between the germline ends. The germline CDR1 and CDR2 sequences are ENHRY and SYGVKD. The CDR3 is 13 amino acids. The CDR3 region is CAISEYQDYEQYF. DNA for the CDR3: TGTGCCATCAGTGAATACCAGGACTACGAGCAGTACTTC.

V and J are TRBV5-3 and TRBJ2-1, with TRBD1 identical over 7 bases. TRBV5-3 is recorded as an ORF, its role being uncertain. The CDR3 covers 16 residues. The J segment lost 7 bases and the V segment lost 4 bases, leaving 14 bases of the junction unmatched. The CDR3: CARSHGQDTRRNEQFF. CDR3 in DNA: TGTGCCAGAAGCCACGGACAGGACACCCGTCGGAATGAGCAGTTCTTC.

The rearrangement joins TRBV19 to TRBJ1-1; 8 bases are a match to TRBD1. Trimming cost V 6 bases and J 0 bases; bases outside gene matches: 9. The CDR3 is 16 amino acids. CDR1 and CDR2 from the germline V gene are LNHDA and SQIVND (reference sequence). The CDR3 DNA sequence: TGTGCCAGTAGGAATTGGAAGGACAGGGTGAACACTGAAGCTTTCTTT. It encodes CASRNWKDRVNTEAFF.

The chain is built from TRBV7-9 and TRBJ1-1; D uncertain. This CDR3 is 13 amino acids long. The germline V and J ends were trimmed by 2 bases and 7 bases, with 11 bases remaining between them. Looked up from germline, CDR1 is SEHNR and CDR2 is FQNEAQ (reference sequence). The CDR3 loop reads CASSLTSDGEAFF. For the CDR3, the DNA is TGTGCCAGCAGCTTAACTAGCGACGGTGAAGCTTTCTTT.

This clone was detected once. The chain couples TRBV5-1 to TRBJ2-3, with D hard to call. V dropped 0 bases and J dropped 2 bases, with 7 bases sitting between them. Germline V gene lookup returns CDR1 SGHRS and CDR2 YFSETQ. The CDR3 is 14 amino acids. CDR3 bases: TGCGCCAGCAGCTTGGAACAGATCACAGATACGCAGTATTTT. It encodes CASSLEQITDTQYF.